This T cell receptor (beta chain) was sequenced during a study of PD-1 blockade in mismatch repair-deficient tumors. The method was immunoSEQ multiplex PCR; TCRdb's version includes in-frame clones alone and lacks a portion of them. The repertoire holds tens of thousands of clones, with roughly 80% as singletons. Germline trimming cut 2 bases from V and 3 bases from J; bases unmatched to any gene: 2. Germline V CDR1 and CDR2: SEHNR, FQNEAQ (reference sequence). The CDR3 totals 15 residues. The chain uses TRBV7-9 and TRBJ1-3, with TRBD1 matching 9 bases. The sample consisted of peripheral blood, taken 44 weeks after starting pembrolizumab. The clonotype comes from an adult with mismatch repair-deficient cancer. CDR3 coding DNA: TGTGCCAGCAGCTTAAACAGGGGGCGTGGAAACACCATATATTTT. This gives the protein CASSLNRGRGNTIYF.